This T cell receptor (beta chain) emerged from a study of blood T cell repertoires in COVID-19. Background on the study: Acute and convalescent COVID-19 samples came from the United States, Italy and Spain. The analysed material was cDNA or gDNA that came from T cells, B-cell-depleted T cells, or PBMCs.

This clone is a singleton in its sample. In the original workflow: By means of reference gene primer amplification, nucleated cell counts were estimated. Here immunoSEQ multiplex PCR was the method, and the copy in TCRdb shows in-frame clones only, minus some. That table furnishes V, J and clone size, whereas the DNA furnished D and trimming. The sample has just over 150,000 clones; 70% to 85% are singletons. The receptor was isolated from a woman between 45 and 65 years old with acute or convalescent COVID-19. Material for sequencing was peripheral blood.

CDR3 coding DNA: TGTGCCAGCAGCCAAACACTAGCGGGGGTGGGCGATGAGCAGTTCTTC. Protein sequence: CASSQTLAGVGDEQFF. The rearrangement uses TRBV4-2 and TRBJ2-1; 11 bases are shared with TRBD2. The CDR3 consists of 16 residues. V lost 2 bases to trimming and J lost 8 bases; unmatched junction nucleotides: 8. In germline, CDR1 is LGHNA, CDR2 YNFKEQ.